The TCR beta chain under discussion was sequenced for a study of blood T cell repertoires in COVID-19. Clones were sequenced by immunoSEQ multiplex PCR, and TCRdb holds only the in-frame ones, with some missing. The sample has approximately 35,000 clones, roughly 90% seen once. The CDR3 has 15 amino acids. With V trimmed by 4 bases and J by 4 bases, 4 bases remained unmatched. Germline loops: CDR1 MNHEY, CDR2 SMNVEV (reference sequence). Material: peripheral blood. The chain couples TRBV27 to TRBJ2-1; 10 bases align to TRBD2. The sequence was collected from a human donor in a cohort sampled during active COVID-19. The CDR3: CASSSPSGSYNEQFF. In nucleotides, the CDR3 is TGTGCCAGCAGTTCCCCTAGCGGGAGTTACAATGAGCAGTTCTTC.